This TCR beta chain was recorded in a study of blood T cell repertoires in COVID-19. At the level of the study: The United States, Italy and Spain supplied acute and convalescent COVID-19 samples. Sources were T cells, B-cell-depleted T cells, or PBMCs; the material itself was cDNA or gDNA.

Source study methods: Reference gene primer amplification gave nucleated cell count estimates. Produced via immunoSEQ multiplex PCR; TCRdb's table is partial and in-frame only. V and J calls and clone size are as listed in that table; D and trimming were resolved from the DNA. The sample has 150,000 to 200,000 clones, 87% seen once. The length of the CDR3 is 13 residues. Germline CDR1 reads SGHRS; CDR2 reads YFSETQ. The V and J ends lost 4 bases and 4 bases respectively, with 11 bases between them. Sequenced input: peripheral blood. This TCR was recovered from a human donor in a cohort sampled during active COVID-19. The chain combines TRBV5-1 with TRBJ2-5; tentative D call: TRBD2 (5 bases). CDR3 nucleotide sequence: TGCGCCAGCAGCCCCGGTGGGAGAGAGACCCAGTACTTC. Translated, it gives CASSPGGRETQYF.